This entry concerns a single T cell receptor (beta chain). The data stem from a study of control samples from healthy donors and cancer patients. Germline V gene sequence: CDR1 SGHTA, CDR2 FQGNSA. V was pared by 5 bases and J by 4 bases, with 11 bases between. The CDR3 is 14 amino acids. Data came from immunoSEQ multiplex PCR; TCRdb stores just in-frame clones and leaves some out. The repertoire includes roughly 69,000 clones, around 87% of them detected once, and 2% to 2.5% sits in the top ten. Sequencing used PBMCs. This sequence was found in a woman in her fifties or sixties with head and neck cancer. The chain is built from TRBV7-2 and TRBJ2-2, with D perhaps matching TRBD2 (5 bases). The CDR3 DNA reads TGTGCCAGCAGCCAGGAGGTAATCACCGGGGAGCTGTTTTTT. Amino acid sequence: CASSQEVITGELFF.